This TCR beta chain was captured in a study of OX40 agonist ivuxolimab in advanced cancers. The junction had 8 bases not matched to a gene; V was cut back by 4 bases and J by 8 bases. The CDR3 is made up of 14 amino acids. CDR1 and CDR2 (germline): SGHRS, YFSETQ. Method: immunoSEQ multiplex PCR; TCRdb's copy keeps in-frame clones and lacks some. This sample has approximately 99,000 clones, with approximately 90% found just once. The clonotype was recovered from an adult with an advanced solid tumor such as melanoma, head and neck, liver or kidney cancer. The specimen comprised CD4+ or CD8+ T cells sorted from blood, sampled in a trial of the OX40 agonist ivuxolimab. J is TRBJ1-4 and V is TRBV5-1, with 7 nucleotides matching TRBD1. The chain's CDR3 is CASSQGQGGEKLFF. The CDR3 region has the DNA TGCGCCAGCAGCCAAGGACAAGGGGGCGAAAAACTGTTTTTT.